These 24 T cell receptor beta chains share one sample of origin, sequenced in a study of cytomegalovirus exposure and HLA in healthy donors. Researchers ran the PCR with 60 Vbeta and 13 Jbeta primers. The repertoire was sequenced with immunoSEQ multiplex PCR; TCRdb's copy has only in-frame clones and lacks some. The table lists some 200,000 clones. Sequenced input: PBMCs. Receptor source: a man in his thirties or forties in good health and CMV-seronegative.

The chain is built from TRBV7-2 and TRBJ2-3; D gene unclear. The CDR3 is made up of 17 amino acids. Trimming took off 2 bases at V and 0 bases at J, with 15 bases between the two ends. Per the germline V gene, CDR1 is SGHTA and CDR2 is FQGNSA. CDR3: CASSLWAKLDSTDTQYF. As DNA, the CDR3 is TGTGCCAGCAGCTTATGGGCGAAGCTGGATAGCACAGATACGCAGTATTTT.

This chain joins TRBV4-2 and TRBJ2-1; 15 bases align to TRBD2. Germline loops: CDR1 LGHNA, CDR2 YNFKEQ. The CDR3 runs to 20 residues. V lost 0 bases, J lost 3 bases, and 9 bases stayed unmatched. CDR3 in DNA: TGTGCCAGCAGCCAAGATTCCTTTGGACTAGCGGGGGGGCTCTACAATGAGCAGTTCTTC. Translation: CASSQDSFGLAGGLYNEQFF.

This chain connects TRBV7-6 to TRBJ2-3; the match to TRBD1 covers 10 bases. Trimming cost V 6 bases and J 4 bases; bases outside gene matches: 4. The CDR3 totals 14 residues. In germline, CDR1 is SGHVS, CDR2 FNYEAQ. Here the CDR3 DNA reads TGTGCCAGCAGTGGACAGGGGGGCGCAGATACGCAGTATTTT. Its protein is CASSGQGGADTQYF.

V is TRBV11-2 and J is TRBJ2-7; tentative D call: TRBD1 (6 bases). The CDR3 totals 15 residues. V was cut by 6 bases and J by 6 bases, with 21 bases left in between. Germline CDR1 reads SGHAT; CDR2 reads FQNNGV. The CDR3 loop is CASRHTGTSSGEQYF. In DNA, the CDR3 is TGTGCCAGCAGACACACAGGGACGTCCTCGGGCGAGCAGTACTTC.

This chain joins TRBV5-1 and TRBJ2-7; 11 bases agree with TRBD2. This CDR3 region has 17 residues. Losses at the gene ends were 0 bases for V and 0 bases for J; bases not matched to a gene: 5. The germline gives CDR1 SGHRS, CDR2 YFSETQ. The CDR3: CASSLVPGLAVSYEQYF. DNA of the CDR3: TGCGCCAGCAGCTTGGTCCCGGGACTAGCGGTCTCCTACGAGCAGTACTTC.

This CDR3 reads CASMTGQPGQQPQHF. The CDR3 region has the DNA TGTGCCAGCATGACGGGTCAGCCCGGCCAACAGCCCCAGCATTTT. This chain uses TRBV2 with TRBJ1-5; no definite D call. CDR1 is SNHLY, CDR2 FYNNEI, per germline. V lost 7 bases and J 7 bases, leaving 20 bases between the germline ends. The CDR3 has 15 residues. Variable domain in full (rest from reference TRBV2 and TRBJ1-5): EPEVTQTPSHQVTQMGQEVILRCVPISNHLYFYWYRQILGQKVEFLVSFYNNEISEKSEIFDDQFSVERPDGSNFTLKIRSTKLEDSAMYFCASMTGQPGQQPQHFGDGTRLSIL.

The chain is built from TRBV11-2 and TRBJ2-2; no definite D call. The CDR3 extends over 16 amino acids. The germline V gene encodes CDR1 SGHAT and CDR2 FQNNGV. V lost 1 base, J lost 0 bases, and 9 bases lay in between. The CDR3 is CASSLGTDANTGELFF. The CDR3 nucleotides are TGTGCCAGCAGCTTAGGTACAGACGCGAACACCGGGGAGCTGTTTTTT.

This chain links TRBV5-1 with TRBJ2-7; D may be TRBD2 (6 bases). Per the germline V gene, CDR1 is SGHRS and CDR2 is YFSETQ. The V end was cut by 6 bases, the J end by 6 bases, with 19 bases between. The CDR3 covers 14 residues. CDR3 residues: CASTTTGGSGEQYF. CDR3 coding DNA: TGCGCCAGCACCACGACTGGGGGGAGTGGCGAGCAGTACTTC.

The chain links TRBV7-2 to TRBJ2-3; D call uncertain. CDR1 is SGHTA and CDR2 is FQGNSA in the germline V gene. This CDR3 region has 12 residues. Trimming shortened V by 3 bases and J by 10 bases, and 11 bases separated the two germline ends. The CDR3 loop is CASSFEARAQYF. CDR3 DNA: TGTGCCAGCAGCTTTGAGGCACGGGCGCAGTATTTT.

The rearrangement joins TRBV30 to TRBJ1-3; D is possibly TRBD1 (6 bases). There are 14 residues in the CDR3. V was pared by 2 bases and J by 6 bases, with 14 bases between. Germline CDR1 is GTSNPN and CDR2 is SVGIG (reference sequence). CDR3 residues: CAWSSHRELNTIYF. For the CDR3, the DNA is TGTGCCTGGAGTTCGCACAGGGAATTAAACACCATATATTTT.

The chain employs TRBV6-1 and TRBJ2-7, with TRBD1 identical over 9 bases. The CDR3 loop spans 15 amino acids. J lost 2 bases, V lost 4 bases, and 6 bases had no gene match. Germline CDR1 and CDR2: MNHNS and SASEGT. CDR3: CASSVGQGSPYEQYF. CDR3 nucleotide sequence: TGTGCCAGCAGTGTGGGACAGGGTAGCCCCTACGAGCAGTACTTC.

The CDR3 sequence: CASSGGQGHYEQYF. For the CDR3, the DNA is TGTGCCAGCAGCGGCGGACAGGGCCACTACGAGCAGTACTTC. This sequence joins TRBV5-4 and TRBJ2-7, with 8 bases that match TRBD1. The CDR3 extends over 14 amino acids. In germline, CDR1 is SGHNT, CDR2 YYREEE (reference sequence). The junction had 6 bases not matched to a gene; V was cut back by 4 bases and J by 3 bases.

CDR3 loop: CASSVSGRAWEQYF. The CDR3 bases are TGTGCCAGCAGCGTTAGCGGGAGGGCCTGGGAGCAGTACTTC. This chain uses TRBV13 with TRBJ2-7, with TRBD2 matching over 11 bases. Germline V gene lookup returns CDR1 PRHDT and CDR2 FYEKMQ (reference sequence). This CDR3 has 14 amino acids. The V segment lost 5 bases and the J segment 7 bases; nucleotides outside the gene matches: 7.

This rearrangement joins TRBV5-1 to TRBJ1-1; a weak D match, TRBD1 (6 bases). The germline V gene encodes CDR1 SGHRS and CDR2 YFSETQ. The CDR3 extends over 15 amino acids. V gave up 0 bases and J gave up 1 base, with 10 bases separating them. CDR3 DNA: TGCGCCAGCAGCTTGGCAGGGGTGAGGAACACTGAAGCTTTCTTT. Protein: CASSLAGVRNTEAFF.

The CDR3 loop is CASSSGQWNTGELFF. The CDR3 DNA reads as TGTGCCAGCAGTTCGGGACAGTGGAACACCGGGGAGCTGTTTTTT. The gene calls are TRBV28 and TRBJ2-2; 7 nucleotides line up with TRBD1. The CDR3 sequence is 15 residues long. CDR1 and CDR2 (germline): MDHEN, SYDVKM. Trimming took 4 bases from V and 1 from J; bases not matched to a gene: 3. The full variable domain, with the rest looked up from reference TRBV28 and TRBJ2-2, is DVKVTQSSRYLVKRTGEKVFLECVQDMDHENMFWYRQDPGLGLRLIYFSYDVKMKEKGDIPEGYSVSREKKERFSLILESASTNQTSMYLCASSSGQWNTGELFFGEGSRLTVL.

CDR3 protein: CASSQHDRGLGYTF. As DNA, the CDR3 is TGTGCCAGCAGCCAACATGACAGGGGGCTTGGCTACACCTTC. The V call is TRBV4-2, the J call TRBJ1-2; TRBD1 aligns across 10 bases. Germline trimming cut 2 bases from V and 7 bases from J; bases unmatched to any gene: 4. From germline, CDR1 is LGHNA and CDR2 YNFKEQ. The CDR3 extends over 14 amino acids.

The J gene is TRBJ2-7, the V gene TRBV5-5; the match to TRBD1 covers 7 bases. The CDR3 covers 15 residues. Germline V CDR1 and CDR2: SGHKS, YYEKEE (reference sequence). The ends lost 3 bases at V and 3 bases at J; junction bases unmatched: 9. This CDR3 is CASSSGQIRLYEQYF. The CDR3 DNA reads TGTGCCAGCAGCTCGGGACAGATCCGACTCTACGAGCAGTACTTC.

The rearrangement uses TRBV11-3 and TRBJ2-7; 7 bases match TRBD1. The CDR3 sequence is 13 residues long. Germline V gene sequence: CDR1 SGHNT, CDR2 YENEEA. Unmatched junction bases numbered 8, after V lost 6 bases and J lost 6 bases. In nucleotides, the CDR3 is TGTGCCAGCAGACAGGGGAGACGGAGCGAGCAGTACTTC. As protein: CASRQGRRSEQYF.

The chain couples TRBV5-1 to TRBJ2-5; 10 bases match TRBD1. This CDR3 is 16 amino acids long. CDR1 is SGHRS, CDR2 YFSETQ, per germline. Germline trimming cut 6 bases from V and 5 bases from J; bases unmatched to any gene: 13. Here the CDR3 reads CASMITGTGVWETQYF. CDR3 DNA sequence: TGCGCCAGCATGATAACCGGGACAGGGGTATGGGAGACCCAGTACTTC.

The CDR3 region has the DNA TGTGCCAGCAGTGTGACAGGGACGGGCAATCAGCCCCAGCATTTT. Residues: CASSVTGTGNQPQHF. The V call is TRBV2, the J call TRBJ1-5; 7 bases fit TRBD1. J was trimmed by 2 bases and V by 4 bases; bases with no gene match: 5. Germline V gene data show CDR1 as SNHLY and CDR2 as FYNNEI. This CDR3 has 15 residues.

This chain links TRBV4-1 with TRBJ2-1; 11 bases align to TRBD2. Trimming cost V 2 bases and J 0 bases; bases outside gene matches: 6. Per germline, CDR1 MGHRA and CDR2 YSYEKL. The CDR3 has 18 residues. The CDR3 DNA reads TGCGCCAGCAGCCAATCAGGCACTAGCGGGAGCTCCTACAATGAGCAGTTCTTC. The encoded protein is CASSQSGTSGSSYNEQFF.

This chain joins TRBV28 and TRBJ1-5; 9 bases are shared with TRBD1. The CDR3 length is 16 residues. Germline values: CDR1 MDHEN, CDR2 SYDVKM. Trimming took 0 bases from V and 1 from J; bases not matched to a gene: 1. DNA of the CDR3: TGTGCCAGCAGTTTATGGGGACAGGGAAGCAATCAGCCCCAGCATTTT. Its translation is CASSLWGQGSNQPQHF.

The rearrangement links TRBV6-5 to TRBJ2-2; maybe TRBD2 (6 bases). CDR1 is MNHEY and CDR2 is SVGAGI in the germline V gene. V lost 4 bases to trimming and J lost 4 bases, with 7 bases between them. The length of the CDR3 is 13 residues. The CDR3, as DNA: TGTGCCAGCAGTTCGGGAGTCACCGGGGAGCTGTTTTTT. Translated: CASSSGVTGELFF.

This chain connects TRBV7-9 to TRBJ2-7; TRBD1 might be the D (6 bases). This CDR3 has 14 residues. Germline CDR1 reads SEHNR; CDR2 reads FQNEAQ (reference sequence). Trimming pared 5 bases from V and 1 base from J, leaving 12 bases between. The CDR3 DNA is TGTGCCAGCAGCCGGATGACAGGATCCTACGAGCAGTACTTC. It translates to CASSRMTGSYEQYF.